The rows below give T cell receptor beta chains drawn from one sample of a study of early T cells in non-severe SARS-CoV-2 infection. TCRdb recomputed calls from the 5' RACE reads with MiXCR, one row per CDR3 protein. The table shows 80,000 or so distinct CDR3 sequences, with roughly 15% occurring only once. Sample: whole blood. These TCRs come from an adult who was a healthcare worker with PCR-confirmed SARS-CoV-2 infection or an uninfected control (not recorded which). CDR3s include the opening cysteine and the closing phenylalanine or tryptophan. A D gene is named only where the DNA matches it firmly. The size field is filled for only some rows; it gives once, few, many or a size class.

clone_size | j_call | v_call | d_call | cdr3_aa | cdr3_nt
few | TRBJ2-7 | TRBV9 | TRBD2 | CASSQGSGRAYEQYF | TGTGCCAGCAGCCAGGGGTCCGGGAGGGCCTACGAGCAGTACTTC
. | TRBJ1-1 | TRBV7-8 | . | CASSLAPRGARTEAFF | TGTGCCAGCAGCTTAGCGCCGCGGGGGGCTAGAACTGAAGCTTTCTTT
few | TRBJ1-6 | TRBV20-1 | . | CSASGGKWYNSPLHF | TGCAGTGCTAGTGGGGGAAAGTGGTATAATTCACCCCTCCACTTT
. | TRBJ2-5 | TRBV5-1 | . | CASKPYRAQETQYF | TGCGCCAGCAAACCCTACAGGGCCCAAGAGACCCAGTACTTC
. | TRBJ1-2 | TRBV28 | . | CASSFLANYGYTF | TGTGCCAGCAGTTTCTTGGCTAACTATGGCTACACCTTC
few | TRBJ2-3 | TRBV5-4 | TRBD2 | CASSRDYSKTDTQYF | TGTGCCAGCAGCCGGGACTACTCTAAGACAGATACGCAGTATTTT
. | TRBJ1-3 | TRBV30 | TRBD1 | CAAGQGSGNTIYF | TGTGCCGCGGGACAGGGATCCGGAAACACCATATATTTT
. | TRBJ1-1 | TRBV5-1 | TRBD1 | CASSRQGDTEAFF | TGCGCCAGCAGCCGACAGGGGGACACTGAAGCTTTCTTT
. | TRBJ2-3 | TRBV19 | TRBD2 | CASSRSGGTFTDTQYF | TGTGCCAGTAGTCGCAGCGGGGGGACCTTCACAGATACGCAGTATTTT
many | TRBJ2-3 | TRBV7-3 | . | CASSARTGTDTQYF | TGTGCCAGCAGCGCCCGGACAGGCACAGATACGCAGTATTTT
. | TRBJ1-5 | TRBV24-1 | . | CATSDSQGTQPQHF | TGTGCCACCAGTGATTCACAGGGAACACAGCCCCAGCATTTT
once | TRBJ1-1 | TRBV6-6 | . | CASSHGRMNTEAFF | TGTGCCAGCAGCCACGGGAGGATGAACACTGAAGCTTTCTTT
. | TRBJ2-1 | TRBV19 | TRBD1 | CASSIPGQGVREQFF | TGTGCCAGTAGTATTCCGGGACAGGGAGTCCGGGAGCAGTTCTTC
. | TRBJ2-1 | TRBV7-9 | . | CASTAYRGARSDEQFF | TGTGCCAGCACCGCCTATCGGGGAGCCAGGAGCGATGAGCAGTTCTTC
. | TRBJ1-2 | TRBV6-5 | . | CASSYSTGTRSLRDGYTF | TGTGCCAGCAGTTACTCGACCGGGACCCGCTCCCTTCGGGATGGCTACACCTTC
. | TRBJ1-4 | TRBV25-1 | . | CASSSLAGDEKLFF | TGTGCCAGCAGTTCCCTAGCAGGGGATGAAAAACTGTTTTTT
. | TRBJ2-1 | TRBV18 | TRBD1 | CASSPSRQGALGNEQFF | TGTGCCAGCTCCCCCTCCCGACAGGGGGCGTTGGGGAATGAGCAGTTCTTC
large | TRBJ2-7 | TRBV19 | . | CASSSGHPLYEQYF | TGTGCCAGTAGTTCGGGGCATCCACTCTACGAGCAGTACTTC
few | TRBJ1-4 | TRBV29-1 | TRBD1 | CSVFGQGALNEKLFF | TGCAGCGTTTTTGGACAGGGGGCCCTTAATGAAAAACTGTTTTTT
many | TRBJ1-3 | TRBV6-5 | . | CASRFDSRSGNTIYF | TGTGCCAGCAGGTTTGACTCCCGCTCTGGAAACACCATATATTTT
. | TRBJ1-6 | TRBV6-5 | . | CASHWGSSLNSPLHF | TGTGCCAGCCACTGGGGTAGCAGTCTCAATTCACCCCTCCACTTT
. | TRBJ1-2 | TRBV29-1 | TRBD1 | CSVPPGQGASNGYTF | TGCAGCGTTCCACCGGGACAGGGGGCGTCAAATGGCTACACCTTC
few | TRBJ2-2 | TRBV7-9 | TRBD1 | CASSARAGQGAGELFF | TGTGCCAGCAGCGCCCGTGCTGGACAGGGCGCCGGGGAGCTGTTTTTT
. | TRBJ1-2 | TRBV7-9 | TRBD1 | CASSLAGGTEVYGYTF | TGTGCCAGCAGCTTAGCGGGGGGGACAGAAGTCTATGGCTACACCTTC
many | TRBJ1-2 | TRBV27 | . | CASSLRGTGNYGYTF | TGTGCCAGCAGTTTACGGGGTACAGGGAACTATGGCTACACCTTC
few | TRBJ2-1 | TRBV27 | . | CASTDFSEQFF | TGTGCCAGCACCGACTTTAGCGAGCAGTTCTTC
. | TRBJ1-2 | TRBV5-1 | . | CASSLVIDYGYTF | TGCGCCAGCAGCTTGGTAATTGACTATGGCTACACCTTC
. | TRBJ2-7 | TRBV2 | TRBD2 | CASSYESLAGTYEQYF | TGTGCCAGCAGCTACGAATCACTAGCGGGGACCTACGAGCAGTACTTC
. | TRBJ2-2 | TRBV7-8 | . | CASSFWPGSGTGELFF | TGTGCCAGCAGCTTTTGGCCAGGGAGTGGGACCGGGGAGCTGTTTTTT
few | TRBJ2-7 | TRBV21-1 | . | CASSKETGEYF | TGTGCCAGCAGCAAAGAGACAGGGGAGTACTTC
. | TRBJ2-1 | TRBV7-2 | TRBD1 | CASSLGTGGVFF | TGTGCCAGCAGCTTAGGGACAGGGGGCGTGTTCTTC
few | TRBJ2-1 | TRBV30 | TRBD1 | CAWDRGQGEQFF | TGTGCCTGGGACAGGGGGCAGGGTGAGCAGTTCTTC
. | TRBJ2-3 | TRBV7-3 | . | CASSRTGGRQYTQYF | TGTGCCAGCAGCCGAACCGGGGGACGGCAATATACGCAGTATTTT
. | TRBJ2-4 | TRBV4-3 | TRBD1 | CASSPGQGSDIQYF | TGCGCCAGCAGCCCCGGACAGGGTTCGGACATTCAGTACTTC
. | TRBJ1-2 | TRBV6-2/TRBV6-3 | TRBD1 | CASSKTGRTNYGYTF | TGTGCCAGCAGTAAGACAGGGCGAACTAACTATGGCTACACCTTC
many | TRBJ2-7 | TRBV7-8 | . | CASSLAGQSYEQYF | TGTGCCAGCAGCTTAGCGGGTCAATCCTACGAGCAGTACTTC
. | TRBJ2-6 | TRBV20-1 | TRBD2 | CSAIQGLAVLSGANVLTF | TGCAGTGCTATCCAAGGACTAGCGGTCCTCTCTGGGGCCAACGTCCTGACTTTC
few | TRBJ1-5 | TRBV4-2 | . | CASSQDTKPQHF | TGTGCCAGCAGCCAAGATACGAAGCCCCAGCATTTT
. | TRBJ2-7 | TRBV14 | . | CASSRSSSEQYF | TGTGCCAGCAGCCGATCAAGTAGCGAGCAGTACTTC